This is a list of T cell receptor beta chains from one sample in a study of cytomegalovirus exposure and HLA in healthy donors. The repertoire was sequenced with immunoSEQ multiplex PCR; TCRdb's copy has only in-frame clones and lacks some. Of roughly 130,000 clones in the sample, about 84% were seen once. The sample taken for sequencing was PBMCs. The source is a boy younger than 18 in good health and CMV-seronegative. The CDR3 runs from the conserved cysteine through the conserved F or W. The D gene is left open where the match is weak. Rows give clone size only sometimes, using once, few, many, or a class for an expanded clone.

clone_size	d_call	v_call	j_call	cdr3_aa	cdr3_nt
NA	TRBD2	TRBV7-9	TRBJ2-1	CASSFTSGRAWDEQFF	TGTGCCAGCAGCTTTACTAGCGGGAGGGCGTGGGATGAGCAGTTCTTC
NA	NA	TRBV4-3	TRBJ2-5	CASSLGGYQETQYF	TGCGCCAGCAGCCTCGGGGGTTACCAAGAGACCCAGTACTTC
few	TRBD2	TRBV4-1	TRBJ2-7	CASSPGLAFAYEQYF	TGCGCCAGCAGCCCCGGACTAGCGTTCGCCTACGAGCAGTACTTC
once	TRBD1	TRBV19	TRBJ2-2	CASTLQVGQGSGELFF	TGTGCCAGTACCCTTCAGGTGGGACAGGGTTCCGGGGAGCTGTTTTTT
NA	NA	TRBV27	TRBJ2-1	CASSFQGTLDYNEQFF	TGTGCCAGCAGTTTCCAAGGGACTTTGGATTACAATGAGCAGTTCTTC
NA	NA	TRBV6-5	TRBJ1-5	CASTLGVGQPQHF	TGTGCCAGCACCTTAGGGGTTGGTCAGCCCCAGCATTTT
NA	TRBD1	TRBV7-2	TRBJ2-2	CASSHRDRNTGELFF	TGTGCCAGCAGCCACCGGGACAGAAACACCGGGGAGCTGTTTTTT
NA	NA	TRBV30	TRBJ1-6	CAGKSSYNSPLHF	TGTGCCGGGAAGAGCTCCTATAATTCACCCCTCCACTTT
few	NA	TRBV7-2	TRBJ2-1	CATQGSTRGEQFF	TGTGCTACACAAGGATCGACGAGAGGGGAGCAGTTCTTC
few	NA	TRBV5-1	TRBJ2-7	CASSSPSNEQYF	TGCGCCAGCAGCTCCCCTAGTAACGAGCAGTACTTC
NA	TRBD1	TRBV6-5	TRBJ2-7	CASRQDRAYEQYF	TGTGCCAGCAGACAGGACAGGGCCTACGAGCAGTACTTC
NA	NA	TRBV4-1	TRBJ2-1	CASSQDSQGGNEQFF	TGCGCCAGCAGCCAAGATTCACAGGGGGGGAATGAGCAGTTCTTC
NA	NA	TRBV30	TRBJ1-1	CAWSIQRTEAFF	TGTGCCTGGAGTATCCAGCGAACTGAAGCTTTCTTT
NA	TRBD1	TRBV6-1	TRBJ2-7	CASSEWDRLLGYEQYF	TGTGCCAGCAGTGAATGGGACAGATTATTGGGCTACGAGCAGTACTTC
NA	NA	TRBV11-3	TRBJ2-7	CASSSRRVVQGEQYF	TGTGCCAGCAGCTCACGCCGGGTCGTTCAGGGCGAGCAGTACTTC
NA	NA	TRBV2	TRBJ1-2	CASSRTAPSYGYTF	TGTGCCAGCAGTCGGACAGCACCTAGCTATGGCTACACCTTC
NA	NA	TRBV30	TRBJ2-5	CAWSVQVRETQYF	TGTGCCTGGAGTGTCCAGGTCCGGGAGACCCAGTACTTC
NA	TRBD2	TRBV5-4	TRBJ2-2	CASSFGTSGGVTGELFF	TGTGCCAGCAGCTTCGGGACTAGCGGAGGAGTTACCGGGGAGCTGTTTTTT
NA	TRBD1	TRBV5-4	TRBJ2-7	CASSLRDRNYEQYF	TGTGCCAGCAGCCTCCGGGACAGAAACTACGAGCAGTACTTC
NA	NA	TRBV5-1	TRBJ2-2	CASSLPGTGELFF	TGCGCCAGCAGCTTGCCGGGAACCGGGGAGCTGTTTTTT
NA	TRBD2	TRBV2	TRBJ2-1	CASSVPGLAGGEQFF	TGTGCCAGCAGTGTTCCGGGACTAGCGGGGGGAGAGCAGTTCTTC
NA	NA	TRBV7-9	TRBJ1-1	CASSLGQMNTEAFF	TGTGCCAGCAGCTTAGGACAAATGAACACTGAAGCTTTCTTT
NA	NA	TRBV2	TRBJ2-1	CASSDRASHNEQFF	TGTGCCAGCAGTGACAGGGCGTCCCACAATGAGCAGTTCTTC
NA	NA	TRBV7-2	TRBJ2-7	CASSPEKGYSYEQYF	TGTGCCAGCAGCCCGGAGAAGGGGTACTCCTACGAGCAGTACTTC
once	NA	TRBV5-1	TRBJ1-1	CASSLVGGNTEAFF	TGCGCCAGCAGCCTCGTCGGGGGGAACACTGAAGCTTTCTTT
NA	NA	TRBV2	TRBJ2-7	CASIRDTGSYEQYF	TGTGCCAGCATCCGGGACACGGGGTCCTACGAGCAGTACTTC
NA	NA	TRBV9	TRBJ2-1	CASSVDAGFEQFF	TGTGCCAGCAGCGTAGATGCGGGATTTGAGCAGTTCTTC
NA	NA	TRBV5-6	TRBJ1-2	CASNPPGFNSGYTF	TGTGCCAGCAACCCCCCAGGGTTCAACTCCGGCTACACCTTC